This entry lists 20 T cell receptor beta chains sequenced from one sample in a study of blood T cell repertoires in COVID-19. Assay: immunoSEQ multiplex PCR; the TCRdb copy retains only in-frame clones and omits some. Here the sample spans around 160,000 clones, 81% being singletons. What was sequenced was peripheral blood. The receptor set was obtained from a man aged 60-69 years with active or convalescent COVID-19.

The chain recombines TRBV20-1 with TRBJ2-2; D perhaps matches TRBD2 (5 bases). Germline CDR1 is DFQATT and CDR2 is SNEGSKA (reference sequence). The CDR3 contains 12 residues. V lost 3 bases to trimming and J lost 6 bases, with 8 bases between them. The CDR3 is CSASRDSGELFF. The CDR3 coding sequence is TGCAGTGCTAGTCGGGATTCCGGGGAGCTGTTTTTT.

V gene TRBV20-1 combines with J gene TRBJ2-5; 10 nucleotides agree with TRBD2. Trimming removed 3 bases from V and 5 bases from J; junction bases left unmatched: 12. The CDR3 loop spans 16 amino acids. Germline CDR1 DFQATT, CDR2 SNEGSKA (reference sequence). The CDR3 nucleotides read TGCAGTGCTAGTCGGCTAGCGGGAGTCTTGAGTGAGACCCAGTACTTC. Its protein is CSASRLAGVLSETQYF.

The J gene is TRBJ1-4, the V gene TRBV3-1 (or the pseudogene TRBV3-2), with TRBD1 matching over 10 bases. There are 15 residues in the CDR3. V trimming: 3 bases; J trimming: 7 bases; junction bases outside the gene matches: 5. CDR1 is LGHDT, CDR2 YNNKEL, per germline (reference sequence). CDR3 amino acids: CASSQGQGNSEKLFF. CDR3 in DNA: TGTGCCAGCAGCCAGGGACAGGGGAATTCTGAAAAACTGTTTTTT.

The chain recombines TRBV11-2 with TRBJ1-6, with TRBD1 as a possible D gene (5 bases). Germline V gene sequence: CDR1 SGHAT, CDR2 FQNNGV. V gave up 5 bases and J gave up 7 bases, with 15 bases separating them. This CDR3 is 15 amino acids long. As DNA, the CDR3 is TGTGCCAGCAGCCCTCGGACAAGACTCAATTCACCCCTCCACTTT. Translated: CASSPRTRLNSPLHF.

The rearrangement joins TRBV5-1 to TRBJ2-3, with D perhaps matching TRBD1 (5 bases). Trimming stripped 0 bases from V and 2 bases from J, with 10 bases between. Germline V gene data show CDR1 as SGHRS and CDR2 as YFSETQ. This CDR3 is built from 15 residues. The CDR3 region has the DNA TGCGCCAGCAGCTTGGGGGGCCCTTCCACAGATACGCAGTATTTT. Amino acid sequence: CASSLGGPSTDTQYF.

This clone was detected once. V is TRBV29-1 and J is TRBJ1-1, with 12 bases identical to TRBD1. V lost 3 bases and J lost 6; bases outside the gene matches: 5. Per the germline V gene, CDR1 is SQVTM and CDR2 is ANQGSEA. This CDR3 is built from 14 residues. CDR3 DNA sequence: TGCAGCGTTGATCCGGGACAGGGGGCCCCTGAAGCTTTCTTT. It yields the protein CSVDPGQGAPEAFF. Drawing the rest from reference TRBV29-1 and TRBJ1-1, the complete variable domain is SAVISQKPSRDICQRGTSLTIQCQVDSQVTMMFWYRQQPGQSLTLIATANQGSEATYESGFVIDKFPISRPNLTFSTLTVSNMSPEDSSIYLCSVDPGQGAPEAFFGQGTRLTVV.

This clone showed up just a few times. This rearrangement joins TRBV5-1 to TRBJ2-7; D is uncertain. V was pared by 2 bases and J by 4 bases, with 16 bases between. This CDR3 region has 15 residues. Germline values: CDR1 SGHRS, CDR2 YFSETQ. The DNA for the CDR3 is TGCGCCAGCAGCTTCTCTGACTCGCAGCCTTACGAGCAGTACTTC. Amino acid sequence: CASSFSDSQPYEQYF.

A single count supports this clone. The chain couples TRBV9 to TRBJ1-5; D gene uncertain. The length of the CDR3 is 14 residues. Germline CDR1 reads SGDLS; CDR2 reads YYNGEE. The V end lost 5 bases, the J end lost 0 bases, and 9 bases lay between the germline ends. The CDR3 DNA follows: TGTGCCAGCAGACAGTTTAATAGCAATCAGCCCCAGCATTTT. Translated, it gives CASRQFNSNQPQHF.

This clone appeared once. The rearrangement links TRBV2 to TRBJ1-6; D remains ambiguous. The CDR3 is 14 residues long. Per germline, CDR1 SNHLY and CDR2 FYNNEI. V was cut by 4 bases and J by 6 bases, with 10 bases left in between. CDR3 sequence: CASSGEAGNSPLHF. As DNA, the CDR3 is TGTGCCAGCAGTGGGGAGGCGGGTAATTCACCCCTCCACTTT.

This chain joins TRBV2 and TRBJ2-2, with 10 bases fitting TRBD2. Trimming cost V 6 bases and J 4 bases; bases outside gene matches: 8. Germline lookup yields CDR1 SNHLY and CDR2 FYNNEI. The CDR3 has 16 residues. CDR3 coding DNA: TGTGCCAGCAGGAAGGAAGCGGGAGGGCCCACCGGGGAGCTGTTTTTT. Encoded protein: CASRKEAGGPTGELFF.

The rearrangement links TRBV11-3 to TRBJ1-5; 7 bases are shared with TRBD1. Trimming at V came to 0 bases and at J to 3 bases, leaving 14 bases not matched to a gene. The CDR3 is made up of 19 amino acids. Germline assignment: CDR1 SGHNT and CDR2 YENEEA. This CDR3 reads CASSLDSQGGQKDNQPQHF. DNA of the CDR3: TGTGCCAGCAGCTTAGATTCCCAAGGGGGACAGAAGGACAATCAGCCCCAGCATTTT. Full variable domain (missing parts from reference TRBV11-3 and TRBJ1-5): EAGVVQSPRYKIIEKKQPVAFWCNPISGHNTLYWYLQNLGQGPELLIRYENEEAVDDSQLPKDRFSAERLKGVDSTLKIQPAELGDSAVYLCASSLDSQGGQKDNQPQHFGDGTRLSIL.

The rearrangement joins TRBV27 to TRBJ1-2, with 7 positions matching TRBD1. CDR3 length: 14 residues. Germline V CDR1 and CDR2: MNHEY, SMNVEV (reference sequence). Trimming cost V 5 bases and J 4 bases; bases outside gene matches: 7. The CDR3 sequence: CASSPAGGIYGYTF. In DNA form, the CDR3 reads TGTGCCAGCAGTCCGGCAGGGGGTATCTATGGCTACACCTTC.

The chain is built from TRBV9 and TRBJ1-2; the D is unclear. The CDR3 covers 14 residues. CDR1 is SGDLS, CDR2 YYNGEE, per germline. V lost 4 bases and J lost 4, with 14 bases in between. The CDR3 loop is CASSPAGGIYGYTF. CDR3 nucleotide sequence: TGTGCCAGCAGCCCGGCGGGAGGTATCTATGGCTACACCTTC.

This rearrangement joins TRBV19 to TRBJ1-5; 8 bases map to TRBD1. The junction had 6 bases not matched to a gene; V was cut back by 3 bases and J by 5 bases. Germline lookup yields CDR1 LNHDA and CDR2 SQIVND (reference sequence). The CDR3 totals 15 residues. The CDR3 is CASSMSDRGYQPQHF. For the CDR3, the DNA is TGTGCCAGTAGTATGAGTGACAGGGGCTATCAGCCCCAGCATTTT.

The chain carries TRBV28 and TRBJ2-1, with D perhaps matching TRBD2 (6 bases). The CDR3 length is 15 residues. Germline V gene data show CDR1 as MDHEN and CDR2 as SYDVKM. V lost 3 bases and J 7 bases, leaving 16 bases between the germline ends. The CDR3 loop reads CASSFGGRPGNEQFF. The CDR3 DNA sequence: TGTGCCAGCAGTTTCGGGGGAAGGCCGGGTAATGAGCAGTTCTTC.

The chain employs TRBV19 and TRBJ1-6; D perhaps matches TRBD1 (6 bases). This CDR3 region has 14 residues. V lost 4 bases and J lost 7, with 11 bases in between. Germline V gene data show CDR1 as LNHDA and CDR2 as SQIVND (reference sequence). CDR3 sequence: CASSRDTLNSPLHF. The CDR3 bases are TGTGCCAGTAGTAGGGACACGCTGAATTCACCCCTCCACTTT.

The CDR3 protein is CASSPTTGEGGYTF. The CDR3 DNA is TGTGCCAGCTCACCGACGACAGGGGAGGGCGGCTACACCTTC. The chain joins TRBV18 to TRBJ1-2, with TRBD1 matching 8 bases. The CDR3 is 14 amino acids. With V trimmed by 3 bases and J by 8 bases, 8 bases remained unmatched. Germline values: CDR1 KGHSH, CDR2 LQKENI.

V and J are TRBV3-1 (or the pseudogene TRBV3-2) and TRBJ2-2; 7 bases line up with TRBD2. Germline CDR1 LGHDT, CDR2 YNNKEL (reference sequence). J gave up 0 bases and V 4 bases, and 2 bases lay outside the gene matches. The CDR3 totals 15 residues. The CDR3 DNA reads as TGTGCCAGCAGCCCCCGGGGGGCGAACACCGGGGAGCTGTTTTTT. It is translated as CASSPRGANTGELFF.

This chain uses TRBV6-4 with TRBJ1-1, with 9 bases fitting TRBD1. J gave up 5 bases and V 0 bases, and 4 bases lay outside the gene matches. The CDR3 runs to 15 residues. Germline V gene sequence: CDR1 MRHNA, CDR2 SNTAGT. Here the CDR3 reads CASSDSTGGRTEAFF. CDR3 nucleotide sequence: TGTGCCAGCAGTGACTCGACAGGGGGTAGGACTGAAGCTTTCTTT.

The chain carries TRBV7-2 and TRBJ1-5; TRBD1 agrees at 7 bases. There are 14 residues in the CDR3. V lost 5 bases and J lost 6; bases outside the gene matches: 7. Per germline, CDR1 SGHTA and CDR2 FQGNSA. The CDR3: CASSPRGGGQPQHF. The CDR3 DNA is TGTGCCAGCAGCCCTAGAGGGGGCGGTCAGCCCCAGCATTTT. Supplemented by reference TRBV7-2 and TRBJ1-5, the full variable domain reads GAGVSQSPSNKVTEKGKDVELRCDPISGHTALYWYRQSLGQGLEFLIYFQGNSAPDKSGLPSDRFSAERTGGSVSTLTIQRTQQEDSAVYLCASSPRGGGQPQHFGDGTRLSIL.